These 26 T cell receptor beta chains were sequenced from one sample in a study of cytotoxic CD8 clonotypes in ibrutinib-treated CLL. The protocol was immunoSEQ multiplex PCR, while the TCRdb copy is restricted to in-frame clones and leaves out a portion. This repertoire shows over 150,000 clones, 72% found once; its top ten account for 13%. The input for sequencing was PBMCs, taken after 24 months of ibrutinib treatment. These receptors came from a human donor with chronic lymphocytic leukemia.

In DNA, the CDR3 is TGTGCCAGTAGTATAGCGTTAGGGAAAGGCTACGAGCAGTACTTC. The encoded protein is CASSIALGKGYEQYF. The chain carries TRBV19 and TRBJ2-7; D call uncertain. In germline, CDR1 is LNHDA, CDR2 SQIVND (reference sequence). The CDR3 loop spans 15 amino acids. Trimming stripped 1 base from V and 3 bases from J, with 13 bases between.

This rearrangement joins TRBV11-2 to TRBJ2-7; no definite D call. This CDR3 region has 15 residues. The V gene lost 1 base and the J gene lost 2 bases, with 12 bases spanning the gap. CDR1 and CDR2 (germline): SGHAT, FQNNGV. The DNA of the CDR3 is TGTGCCAGCAGCTTAGTTGGGCTGCTAACCTACGAGCAGTACTTC. It encodes CASSLVGLLTYEQYF.

This clone has only one observation. V gene TRBV14 combines with J gene TRBJ2-7; D is uncertain. Germline V gene data show CDR1 as SGHDN and CDR2 as FVKESK. The V end lost 1 base, the J end lost 0 bases, and 13 bases lay between the germline ends. This CDR3 is built from 16 residues. CDR3 bases: TGTGCCAGCAGCCAAGGGGTCTCTCAAACCTCCTACGAGCAGTACTTC. Translating it yields CASSQGVSQTSYEQYF.

The gene calls are TRBV5-6 and TRBJ1-1; the match to TRBD1 covers 8 bases. The CDR3 is 14 amino acids. Germline lookup yields CDR1 SGHDT and CDR2 YYEEEE. V was pared by 4 bases and J by 3 bases, with 5 bases of the junction left unmatched. The CDR3 sequence is CASSGQGRDTEAFF. As DNA, the CDR3 is TGTGCCAGCAGCGGACAGGGCCGGGACACTGAAGCTTTCTTT.

This chain uses TRBV7-2 with TRBJ2-1; 11 bases agree with TRBD2. This CDR3 comprises 14 residues. The ends lost 5 bases at V and 10 bases at J; junction bases unmatched: 7. Germline-derived CDR1 and CDR2 are SGHTA and FQGNSA. The CDR3, as DNA: TGTGCCAGCAGCCCCTGGACTAGCGGGCTCGAGCAGTTCTTC. It is translated as CASSPWTSGLEQFF.

V is TRBV11-2 and J is TRBJ1-5; D unresolved. Trimming took off 3 bases at V and 4 bases at J, with 10 bases between the two ends. In germline, CDR1 is SGHAT, CDR2 FQNNGV. CDR3 size: 14 residues. The DNA of the CDR3 is TGTGCCAGCAGCTTCTGGGGTGGTAATCAGCCCCAGCATTTT. It encodes CASSFWGGNQPQHF.

The V call is TRBV15, the J call TRBJ2-4; the D gene is possibly TRBD1 (6 bases). The V end was cut by 3 bases, the J end by 15 bases, with 18 bases between. The germline gives CDR1 LNHNV, CDR2 YYDKDF (reference sequence). This CDR3 has 13 residues. The CDR3 bases are TGTGCCACCAGCAGCTACCGGGACACCCAACGGTACTTC. Translated, it gives CATSSYRDTQRYF. Full variable domain (missing parts from reference TRBV15 and TRBJ2-4): DAMVIQNPRYQVTQFGKPVTLSCSQTLNHNVMYWYQQKSSQAPKLLFHYYDKDFNNEADTPDNFQSRRPNTSFCFLDIRSPGLGDTAMYLCATSSYRDTQRYFGAGTRLSVL.

Here the CDR3 reads CASSQALLRAERYNEQFF. CDR3 coding DNA: TGCGCCAGCAGCCAAGCACTTCTTAGGGCGGAGCGCTACAATGAGCAGTTCTTC. This chain uses TRBV4-1 with TRBJ2-1; no reliable D call. The CDR3 totals 18 residues. Germline CDR1 reads MGHRA; CDR2 reads YSYEKL. The V gene lost 1 base and the J gene lost 3 bases, with 19 bases spanning the gap.

V gene TRBV7-8 combines with J gene TRBJ2-1; D is undetermined. CDR1 and CDR2 from the germline V gene are SGHVS and FQNEAQ. Trimming left V 5 bases short and J 10 bases short, with 15 bases between. The length of the CDR3 is 13 residues. The CDR3 reads CASSQNGQLEQFF. The CDR3 DNA follows: TGTGCCAGCAGCCAAAACGGCCAGCTCGAGCAGTTCTTC. The variable domain in full, completed from reference TRBV7-8 and TRBJ2-1, reads GAGVSQSPRYKVAKRGQDVALRCDPISGHVSLFWYQQALGQGPEFLTYFQNEAQLDKSGLPSDRFFAERPEGSVSTLKIQRTQQEDSAVYLCASSQNGQLEQFFGPGTRLTVL.

The chain employs TRBV10-3 and TRBJ2-5; TRBD1 aligns across 9 bases. V was pared by 6 bases and J by 0 bases, with 5 bases of the junction left unmatched. Germline assignment: CDR1 ENHRY and CDR2 SYGVKD. The CDR3 is 15 amino acids. The CDR3 sequence is CAIRDGTGYQETQYF. DNA for the CDR3: TGTGCCATCAGGGACGGGACAGGGTACCAAGAGACCCAGTACTTC.

V and J are TRBV7-9 and TRBJ2-2; 9 nucleotides agree with TRBD1. Germline trimming cut 5 bases from V and 5 bases from J; bases unmatched to any gene: 6. This CDR3 region has 15 residues. Germline CDR1 SEHNR, CDR2 FQNEAQ (reference sequence). CDR3 residues: CASSEAGTGTGELFF. In DNA, the CDR3 is TGTGCCAGCAGCGAAGCCGGGACAGGGACCGGGGAGCTGTTTTTT.

The J gene is TRBJ2-5, the V gene TRBV10-3; 7 bases agree with TRBD1. Losses at the gene ends were 4 bases for V and 4 bases for J; bases not matched to a gene: 6. CDR3 length equals 14 residues. Germline V CDR1 and CDR2: ENHRY, SYGVKD. The CDR3 spells CAISARGLAETQYF. Here the CDR3 DNA reads TGTGCCATCAGTGCAAGGGGGCTGGCAGAGACCCAGTACTTC.

This chain links TRBV28 with TRBJ1-2, with 7 bases matching TRBD1. The CDR3 extends over 13 amino acids. Germline V gene sequence: CDR1 MDHEN, CDR2 SYDVKM. With V trimmed by 9 bases and J by 0 bases, 4 bases remained unmatched. CDR3 coding DNA: TGTGCCAGTACGACAGGGCCTAACTATGGCTACACCTTC. This gives the protein CASTTGPNYGYTF.

This clone was seen more than once but under ten times. The rearrangement links TRBV11-2 to TRBJ2-1; no firm D call. The length of the CDR3 is 15 residues. Per germline, CDR1 SGHAT and CDR2 FQNNGV. V lost 5 bases to trimming and J lost 0 bases, with 11 bases between them. CDR3 residues: CASSGALSSYNEQFF. DNA for the CDR3: TGTGCCAGCAGCGGCGCCTTGAGCTCCTACAATGAGCAGTTCTTC.

This clone was detected a few times. The CDR3 spells CASSLSPAQPQHF. CDR3 sequence (DNA): TGTGCCAGCAGTTTAAGTCCCGCTCAGCCCCAGCATTTT. This rearrangement joins TRBV28 to TRBJ1-5, with D uncertain. The CDR3 sequence is 13 residues long. Germline V lookup: CDR1 MDHEN, CDR2 SYDVKM. Deletions cut 2 bases from V and 6 bases from J, with 8 bases between.

The table lists this clone with a few counts. CDR3 in DNA: TGTGCCAGCAGCTTAGGTTTTGCGTTGGGCGAGCAGTACTTC. Protein sequence: CASSLGFALGEQYF. This rearrangement joins TRBV11-2 to TRBJ2-7; D gene ambiguous. This CDR3 region has 14 residues. V lost 1 base to trimming and J lost 6 bases, with 13 bases between them. The V gene's germline CDR1 is SGHAT and CDR2 FQNNGV.

V is TRBV9 and J is TRBJ1-1, with 8 bases identical to TRBD1. CDR1 SGDLS and CDR2 YYNGEE come from the germline V gene. This CDR3 has 16 residues. V lost 0 bases to trimming and J lost 5 bases; unmatched junction nucleotides: 9. This CDR3 is CASSVVAGGISTEAFF. The CDR3 coding sequence is TGTGCCAGCAGCGTAGTGGCAGGGGGCATCTCTACTGAAGCTTTCTTT.

V usage is TRBV19 and J usage is TRBJ2-3, with TRBD2 matching over 9 bases. Trimming removed 2 bases from V and 3 bases from J; junction bases left unmatched: 6. The CDR3 is 16 amino acids. Germline values: CDR1 LNHDA, CDR2 SQIVND (reference sequence). CDR3 nucleotides: TGTGCCAGTAGTATAACACCAGCGGGAGGAACAGATACGCAGTATTTT. Translation gives CASSITPAGGTDTQYF.

The chain employs TRBV27 and TRBJ2-3, with D unresolved. Trimming cost V 8 bases and J 0 bases, with 12 bases left between them. Germline V gene data show CDR1 as MNHEY and CDR2 as SMNVEV (reference sequence). This CDR3 comprises 14 residues. The CDR3 DNA reads TGTGCCAGCCGGTTAGCTACTAGCACAGATACGCAGTATTTT. This gives the protein CASRLATSTDTQYF.

The V gene is TRBV6-6, the J gene TRBJ1-5, with D unresolved. V was trimmed by 1 base and J by 3 bases, leaving 7 bases between them. The CDR3 length is 14 residues. Germline CDR1 reads MNHNY; CDR2 reads SVGAGI (reference sequence). CDR3 in DNA: TGTGCCAGCAGTTACTGGGCAGACAATCAGCCCCAGCATTTT. Translation gives CASSYWADNQPQHF.

The chain carries TRBV4-3 and TRBJ2-5; D is possibly TRBD1 (6 bases). Germline V gene data show CDR1 as LGHNA and CDR2 as YSLEER. This CDR3 comprises 16 residues. V lost 5 bases, J lost 1 base, and 17 bases lay in between. CDR3 region: CASSLTGILSQETQYF. Here the CDR3 DNA reads TGCGCCAGCAGCTTAACAGGGATACTCTCCCAAGAGACCCAGTACTTC.

The V and J genes are TRBV28 and TRBJ1-1, with a possible D match to TRBD1 (5 bases). CDR1 and CDR2 (germline): MDHEN, SYDVKM. V was pared by 10 bases and J by 6 bases, with 12 bases between. CDR3 size: 11 residues. CDR3 region: CATSGFSEAFF. CDR3 coding DNA: TGTGCCACCTCAGGGTTTTCTGAAGCTTTCTTT.

The rearrangement links TRBV27 to TRBJ2-3; D is unclear. This CDR3 contains 15 residues. Between the trimmed V and J ends, which lost 4 bases and 2 bases, there was a span of 13 bases. Per germline, CDR1 MNHEY and CDR2 SMNVEV (reference sequence). CDR3 nucleotide sequence: TGTGCCAGCAGTTCCTGGTGGAACCACACAGATACGCAGTATTTT. This translates into CASSSWWNHTDTQYF.

This sequence joins TRBV5-1 and TRBJ2-5; D unresolved. TRBJ2-7 matches the DNA end more closely, so the J call is doubtful. Germline values: CDR1 SGHRS, CDR2 YFSETQ. This CDR3 has 15 amino acids. CDR3 coding DNA: TGCGCCAGCAGCTTGGATACAAGTTGGTTCATCGAGCAGTACTTC. Translating it yields CASSLDTSWFIEQYF.

The chain links TRBV18 to TRBJ2-5; no clear D. Germline CDR1 and CDR2: KGHSH and LQKENI. The CDR3 runs 11 residues. V dropped 2 bases and J dropped 5 bases, with 3 bases sitting between them. The CDR3 DNA follows: TGTGCCAGCTCACCAGCGGAGACCCAGTACTTC. This gives the protein CASSPAETQYF.

This rearrangement joins TRBV11-2 to TRBJ2-7, with a tentative D call TRBD2 (5 bases). V lost 7 bases, J lost 3 bases, and 13 bases lay in between. Germline V CDR1 and CDR2: SGHAT, FQNNGV. The CDR3 extends over 13 amino acids. The CDR3 loop reads CASTHGRGYEQYF. The DNA for the CDR3 is TGTGCCAGCACCCACGGCCGGGGCTACGAGCAGTACTTC.